These 26 T cell receptor beta chains were all obtained from the same sample, sequenced in a study of Ad26.COV2.S vaccination and SARS-CoV-2 variants. Stated treatment: around 19 received Ad26.COV2.S at low or high dose, single or two shots; about 5 received placebo; per-sample allocation not given. After the first vaccine or placebo injection, samples were drawn on day 63. Using immunoSEQ multiplex PCR, the repertoire was profiled, and TCRdb retains in-frame clones only, with some absent. This sample has a few hundred thousand clones, with roughly 90% found just once. The sample was peripheral blood, taken in a trial of Ad26.COV2.S vaccine versus placebo. These receptors originate from a person aged 18-65 years who received the Ad26.COV2.S COVID-19 vaccine or a placebo.

V usage is TRBV9 and J usage is TRBJ2-7, with unresolved D. Trimming shortened V by 0 bases and J by 2 bases, and 9 bases separated the two germline ends. The CDR3 is made up of 14 amino acids. Germline lookup yields CDR1 SGDLS and CDR2 YYNGEE. CDR3 residues: CASSVESATYEQYF. CDR3 coding DNA: TGTGCCAGCAGCGTAGAAAGTGCCACCTACGAGCAGTACTTC. Full variable domain (missing parts from reference TRBV9 and TRBJ2-7): DSGVTQTPKHLITATGQRVTLRCSPRSGDLSVYWYQQSLDQGLQFLIQYYNGEERAKGNILERFSAQQFPDLHSELNLSSLELGDSALYFCASSVESATYEQYFGPGTRLTVT.

The chain employs TRBV20-1 and TRBJ2-1; no clear D. The V end was cut by 3 bases, the J end by 4 bases, with 7 bases between. This CDR3 has 12 residues. In germline, CDR1 is DFQATT, CDR2 SNEGSKA (reference sequence). The CDR3: CSASKGYNEQFF. As DNA, the CDR3 is TGCAGTGCTAGTAAAGGATACAATGAGCAGTTCTTC.

The sample holds one count of this clone. This rearrangement joins TRBV5-1 to TRBJ2-1; 7 bases map to TRBD2. Germline assignment: CDR1 SGHRS and CDR2 YFSETQ. There are 16 residues in the CDR3. With V trimmed by 0 bases and J by 2 bases, 5 bases remained unmatched. The DNA for the CDR3 is TGCGCCAGCAGCTTGGTGGGCGGGGGAACCTACAATGAGCAGTTCTTC. Translated: CASSLVGGGTYNEQFF.

This chain joins TRBV5-1 and TRBJ2-1; 7 nucleotides agree with TRBD2. CDR3 size: 15 residues. The germline gives CDR1 SGHRS, CDR2 YFSETQ. Trimming took 0 bases from V and 8 from J; bases not matched to a gene: 8. The CDR3 sequence is CASSLVREGPDEQFF. In nucleotides, the CDR3 is TGCGCCAGCAGCTTGGTGAGGGAGGGCCCAGATGAGCAGTTCTTC. The entire variable domain, with the rest obtained from reference TRBV5-1 and TRBJ2-1, is as follows: KAGVTQTPRYLIKTRGQQVTLSCSPISGHRSVSWYQQTPGQGLQFLFEYFSETQRNKGNFPGRFSGRQFSNSRSEMNVSTLELGDSALYLCASSLVREGPDEQFFGPGTRLTVL.

The rearrangement joins TRBV11-2 to TRBJ2-7; TRBD1 matches at 7 bases. Germline values: CDR1 SGHAT, CDR2 FQNNGV. V lost 3 bases and J lost 2; bases outside the gene matches: 1. CDR3 length: 13 residues. The CDR3 DNA sequence: TGTGCCAGCAGCTTGGGACAGACCTACGAGCAGTACTTC. Translated: CASSLGQTYEQYF.

The gene calls are TRBV28 and TRBJ1-2, with D possibly TRBD1 on 6 matching bases. The CDR3 is 15 amino acids. The ends were cut back, 5 bases at V and 4 bases at J, with 17 bases in the middle. CDR1 and CDR2 (germline): MDHEN, SYDVKM. The CDR3 nucleotides read TGTGCCAGCAGTCCCTTCTGGACAGCCGGCTATGGCTACACCTTC. It codes for CASSPFWTAGYGYTF.

The J gene is TRBJ2-1, the V gene TRBV2, with TRBD2 matching 7 bases. J was trimmed by 8 bases and V by 5 bases; bases with no gene match: 18. CDR3 length: 17 residues. Germline assignment: CDR1 SNHLY and CDR2 FYNNEI. The CDR3 DNA follows: TGTGCCAGCAGTCTAACACGGGCCAGCGGGATAATGTATGAGCAGTTCTTC. The encoded protein is CASSLTRASGIMYEQFF.

The CDR3 region has the DNA TGTGCCAGCAGTTCTAGCGGGAGGGCGATGCAGGTGGTCGGGCAGTTCTTC. Its protein product is CASSSSGRAMQVVGQFF. V and J are TRBV28 and TRBJ2-1; TRBD2 matches 12 bases. J gave up 12 bases and V 4 bases, and 16 bases lay outside the gene matches. This CDR3 has 17 residues. Germline CDR1 MDHEN, CDR2 SYDVKM.

This clone was detected only a few times. Here the CDR3 reads CASSFDREGGELFF. For the CDR3, the DNA is TGCGCCAGCAGCTTCGACAGGGAGGGCGGGGAGCTGTTTTTT. The chain carries TRBV5-1 and TRBJ2-2; possibly TRBD1 or TRBD2 for D (7 bases each). V was cut by 2 bases and J by 7 bases, with 12 bases left in between. Per the germline V gene, CDR1 is SGHRS and CDR2 is YFSETQ. The CDR3 totals 14 residues.

This clone was seen just once. The chain couples TRBV6-5 to TRBJ2-3, with D maybe TRBD2 (6 bases). The CDR3 length is 12 residues. Trimming stripped 10 bases from V and 2 bases from J, with 10 bases between. The germline V gene has CDR1 MNHEY and CDR2 SVGAGI. The CDR3 reads CATRDFTDTQYF. The DNA of the CDR3 is TGTGCCACCCGGGACTTCACAGATACGCAGTATTTT.

The V gene is TRBV6-1, the J gene TRBJ1-6; perhaps TRBD1 as D (6 bases). This CDR3 is built from 15 residues. CDR1 MNHNS and CDR2 SASEGT come from the germline V gene. V gave up 1 base and J gave up 8 bases, with 12 bases separating them. The CDR3 region is CASSEVDTGYSPLHF. The CDR3 DNA is TGTGCCAGCAGTGAAGTCGATACAGGGTATTCACCCCTCCACTTT.

The chain links TRBV9 to TRBJ2-2, with TRBD1 matching over 9 bases. This CDR3 comprises 17 residues. V lost 4 bases and J lost 3; bases outside the gene matches: 10. Germline V gene lookup returns CDR1 SGDLS and CDR2 YYNGEE. CDR3 sequence (DNA): TGTGCCAGCAGCCCCCGACTGACAGGGGGGTACACCGGGGAGCTGTTTTTT. As protein: CASSPRLTGGYTGELFF.

In this sample, this clone turned up a few times. The V gene is TRBV3-1 (or the pseudogene TRBV3-2), the J gene TRBJ2-2; possible D gene TRBD2, 6 bases. The CDR3 totals 16 residues. The ends were cut back, 6 bases at V and 0 bases at J, with 14 bases in the middle. Germline V gives CDR1 LGHDT, CDR2 YNNKEL (reference sequence). This chain's CDR3 is CASSPLLAPNTGELFF. CDR3 nucleotides: TGTGCCAGCAGTCCTTTACTAGCCCCGAACACCGGGGAGCTGTTTTTT.

The genes are TRBV7-2 and TRBJ2-3; D remains unclear. CDR1 and CDR2 from the germline V gene are SGHTA and FQGNSA. V lost 2 bases to trimming and J lost 0 bases, with 6 bases between them. This CDR3 has 14 amino acids. The CDR3 here is CASSLTFSTDTQYF. The CDR3 DNA sequence: TGTGCCAGCAGCTTAACGTTTAGCACAGATACGCAGTATTTT.

The chain combines TRBV5-4 with TRBJ2-5; D not resolved. The CDR3 contains 14 residues. The V and J ends lost 0 bases and 1 base respectively, with 7 bases between them. Germline V gene sequence: CDR1 SGHNT, CDR2 YYREEE (reference sequence). This chain's CDR3 is CASSLGVAQETQYF. The CDR3 coding sequence is TGTGCCAGCAGCTTGGGGGTAGCCCAAGAGACCCAGTACTTC.

The chain recombines TRBV2 with TRBJ2-3; D is uncertain. CDR3 length: 13 residues. Germline V gene sequence: CDR1 SNHLY, CDR2 FYNNEI. The V and J ends lost 5 bases and 2 bases respectively, with 8 bases between them. DNA of the CDR3: TGTGCCAGCAGTCCGCCCATCACAGATACGCAGTATTTT. Translating it yields CASSPPITDTQYF.

The chain recombines TRBV7-2 with TRBJ2-7; D unresolved. Trimming cost V 2 bases and J 3 bases, with 17 bases left between them. The CDR3 is made up of 16 amino acids. Per the germline V gene, CDR1 is SGHTA and CDR2 is FQGNSA. CDR3 DNA: TGTGCCAGCAGCTTAACCGGGTCAGTGTCTGTCTACGAGCAGTACTTC. Amino acid sequence: CASSLTGSVSVYEQYF. The complete variable domain, with remaining parts taken from reference TRBV7-2 and TRBJ2-7, reads GAGVSQSPSNKVTEKGKDVELRCDPISGHTALYWYRQSLGQGLEFLIYFQGNSAPDKSGLPSDRFSAERTGGSVSTLTIQRTQQEDSAVYLCASSLTGSVSVYEQYFGPGTRLTVT.

This clone was seen only once. The V and J genes are TRBV29-1 and TRBJ2-3; 9 positions match TRBD2. The CDR3 consists of 14 residues. After removal of 7 bases from V and 6 bases from J, the junction contained 11 bases not matched to a gene. Germline V gene lookup returns CDR1 SQVTM and CDR2 ANQGSEA. CDR3 loop: CSAESLAGPDTQYF. CDR3 in DNA: TGCAGCGCCGAGTCTCTAGCGGGACCGGATACGCAGTATTTT.

In its sample, this clone was seen once. This rearrangement joins TRBV18 to TRBJ2-7, with 11 bases that match TRBD2. The V gene's germline CDR1 is KGHSH and CDR2 LQKENI. J gave up 2 bases and V 3 bases, and 3 bases lay outside the gene matches. This CDR3 comprises 15 residues. The chain's CDR3 is CASSPKTSGTYEQYF. CDR3 sequence (DNA): TGTGCCAGCTCACCGAAGACTAGCGGGACCTACGAGCAGTACTTC. The entire variable domain, with the rest obtained from reference TRBV18 and TRBJ2-7, is as follows: NAGVMQNPRHLVRRRGQEARLRCSPMKGHSHVYWYRQLPEEGLKFMVYLQKENIIDESGMPKERFSAEFPKEGPSILRIQQVVRGDSAAYFCASSPKTSGTYEQYFGPGTRLTVT.

This clone was seen only once. The gene calls are TRBV4-3 and TRBJ1-4; TRBD1 might be the D (6 bases). Trimming pared 3 bases from V and 10 bases from J, leaving 21 bases between. CDR1 is LGHNA and CDR2 is YSLEER in the germline V gene. This CDR3 contains 16 residues. The CDR3 loop reads CASSHHARGTSGKLFF. CDR3 nucleotides: TGCGCCAGCAGCCACCACGCTCGGGGGACAAGCGGAAAACTGTTTTTT.

This clone was seen just once. The rearrangement uses TRBV6-5 and TRBJ1-5, with unresolved D. Germline CDR1 MNHEY, CDR2 SVGAGI. The CDR3 length is 13 residues. Trimming removed 2 bases at V and 6 bases at J, with 8 bases between. CDR3 residues: CASSYGVSQPQHF. The CDR3 DNA is TGTGCCAGCAGTTACGGGGTTAGTCAGCCCCAGCATTTT.

This chain links TRBV5-1 with TRBJ2-3; D may correspond to TRBD1 or TRBD2 (5 bases each). The CDR3 totals 15 residues. Germline loops: CDR1 SGHRS, CDR2 YFSETQ. V lost 4 bases, J lost 5 bases, and 17 bases lay in between. For the CDR3, the DNA is TGCGCCAGCAGCCCCCAACTAGTTGGGGGAGATACGCAGTATTTT. Encoded protein: CASSPQLVGGDTQYF.

The V and J genes are TRBV4-2 and TRBJ2-3, with TRBD2 identical over 9 bases. The CDR3 runs to 19 residues. Germline V gene sequence: CDR1 LGHNA, CDR2 YNFKEQ. Trimming removed 1 base from V and 0 bases from J; junction bases left unmatched: 11. CDR3 sequence: CASSQGSFSSGASTDTQYF. CDR3 DNA sequence: TGTGCCAGCAGCCAAGGATCTTTTTCTAGCGGGGCTAGCACAGATACGCAGTATTTT.

This clone was observed once. The CDR3 DNA sequence: TGCGCCAGCAGCCAAGCTATTTCCGTAGGAGTGGGTGAAAAACTGTTTTTT. Protein product: CASSQAISVGVGEKLFF. The chain is built from TRBV4-1 and TRBJ1-4; D ambiguous. Trimming took 1 base from V and 7 from J, leaving 19 bases between them. The CDR3 runs to 17 residues. CDR1 and CDR2 from the germline V gene are MGHRA and YSYEKL.

The CDR3 loop is CATGVGQGFEQYF. Written as DNA, the CDR3 is TGTGCCACCGGGGTGGGACAGGGGTTCGAGCAGTACTTC. This rearrangement joins TRBV15 to TRBJ2-7, with TRBD1 matching over 10 bases. CDR3 length equals 13 residues. V trimming: 8 bases; J trimming: 6 bases; junction bases outside the gene matches: 7. From germline, CDR1 is LNHNV and CDR2 YYDKDF (reference sequence).

The chain combines TRBV7-8 with TRBJ2-5; D is possibly TRBD1 (6 bases). The V gene lost 1 base and the J gene lost 4 bases, with 16 bases spanning the gap. The CDR3 runs to 16 residues. Germline-derived CDR1 and CDR2 are SGHVS and FQNEAQ. CDR3 sequence: CASSLGFETGRETQYF. The DNA of the CDR3 is TGTGCCAGCAGCTTAGGATTCGAAACAGGGCGAGAGACCCAGTACTTC.